A single sample is the source of the 29 T cell receptor beta chains below, sequenced in a study of blood T cell repertoires in COVID-19. The method was immunoSEQ multiplex PCR; TCRdb's version includes in-frame clones alone and lacks a portion of them. The sample contains about 60,000 clones, roughly nine tenths of which appear only once. Sample: peripheral blood. Source of these receptors: a human donor with acute or convalescent COVID-19. The donor label of this sample is uncertain.

In its sample, this clone was seen a few times. The chain couples TRBV27 to TRBJ2-2, with D possibly being TRBD2 (5 bases). Trimming took off 5 bases at V and 5 bases at J, with 18 bases between the two ends. CDR1 and CDR2 from the germline V gene are MNHEY and SMNVEV (reference sequence). The CDR3 covers 16 residues. In DNA, the CDR3 is TGTGCCAGCAGTCGAATCGGGGATCGGACTACCGGGGAGCTGTTTTTT. Translation gives CASSRIGDRTTGELFF.

This chain connects TRBV9 to TRBJ2-1, with D possibly matching TRBD2 (6 bases). Germline V lookup: CDR1 SGDLS, CDR2 YYNGEE. V was trimmed by 0 bases and J by 0 bases, leaving 13 bases between them. This CDR3 is 17 amino acids long. In DNA form, the CDR3 reads TGTGCCAGCAGCGTAGGTATCGGCGGGGCCTCCTACAATGAGCAGTTCTTC. Translating gives CASSVGIGGASYNEQFF.

The rearrangement uses TRBV27 and TRBJ1-2; 8 bases map to TRBD1. V was pared by 5 bases and J by 5 bases, with 10 bases of the junction left unmatched. This CDR3 is built from 15 residues. Germline V gene lookup returns CDR1 MNHEY and CDR2 SMNVEV (reference sequence). As DNA, the CDR3 is TGTGCCAGCAGTCCCCTCCCTGGACAGGGATATGGCTACACCTTC. Amino acid sequence: CASSPLPGQGYGYTF.

The chain carries TRBV3-1 (or the pseudogene TRBV3-2) and TRBJ2-1; 12 positions agree with TRBD2. Germline V gene lookup returns CDR1 LGHDT and CDR2 YNNKEL (reference sequence). The trim removed 10 bases at V and 2 bases at J, leaving 6 bases unmatched. This CDR3 is 15 amino acids long. CDR3 in DNA: TGTGCCACCGGACTAGCGGGAACTCCCTACAATGAGCAGTTCTTC. It specifies CATGLAGTPYNEQFF.

The chain uses TRBV2 and TRBJ1-1; D is uncertain. Germline values: CDR1 SNHLY, CDR2 FYNNEI. Trimming pared 6 bases from V and 1 base from J, leaving 12 bases between. The CDR3 has 14 amino acids. The CDR3 loop reads CASRRGQANTEAFF. CDR3 DNA sequence: TGTGCCAGCAGACGCGGGCAGGCGAACACTGAAGCTTTCTTT.

The rearrangement links TRBV13 to TRBJ1-4, with D perhaps TRBD1 (5 bases). Germline CDR1 reads PRHDT; CDR2 reads FYEKMQ (reference sequence). The CDR3 has 13 amino acids. Trimming stripped 2 bases from V and 8 bases from J, with 9 bases between. CDR3 loop: CASSLRQREKLFF. In DNA form, the CDR3 reads TGTGCCAGCAGCTTACGACAGAGAGAAAAACTGTTTTTT.

The chain has TRBV4-1 and TRBJ2-3; TRBD2 aligns across 7 bases. This CDR3 has 17 amino acids. Germline trimming cut 0 bases from V and 6 bases from J; bases unmatched to any gene: 12. CDR1 MGHRA and CDR2 YSYEKL come from the germline V gene. CDR3 sequence: CASSQDRGGMGGDTQYF. DNA for the CDR3: TGCGCCAGCAGCCAAGATCGTGGCGGAATGGGGGGGGATACGCAGTATTTT.

The chain carries TRBV25-1 and TRBJ2-4; possibly TRBD1 for D (5 bases). This CDR3 contains 15 residues. Germline V gene lookup returns CDR1 MGHDK and CDR2 SYGVNS. V was trimmed by 4 bases and J by 5 bases, leaving 15 bases between them. Here the CDR3 reads CASSVGLMGQNIQYF. For the CDR3, the DNA is TGTGCCAGCAGTGTAGGCCTTATGGGGCAAAACATTCAGTACTTC.

This sequence joins TRBV9 and TRBJ2-5, with D possibly TRBD2 on 7 matching bases. V was shortened by 4 bases and J by 5 bases, with 15 bases between the two germline ends. The germline V gene has CDR1 SGDLS and CDR2 YYNGEE. The CDR3 covers 14 residues. CDR3 nucleotides: TGTGCCAGCAGCCAGTGGGGGGGCGGCGAGACCCAGTACTTC. It specifies CASSQWGGGETQYF.

The genes are TRBV5-1 and TRBJ2-5; TRBD2 might be the D (6 bases). CDR3 length: 14 amino acids. Germline CDR1 and CDR2: SGHRS and YFSETQ. The V end lost 6 bases, the J end lost 5 bases, and 17 bases lay between the germline ends. CDR3: CASTFGGIQETQYF. CDR3 in DNA: TGCGCCAGCACCTTCGGAGGGATTCAGGAGACCCAGTACTTC.

The rearrangement uses TRBV7-3 and TRBJ2-7, with 10 bases lining up with TRBD1. The V and J ends lost 2 bases and 3 bases, in that order; junction bases with no gene match: 7. This CDR3 spans 16 amino acids. CDR1 and CDR2 from the germline V gene are SGHTA and FQGTGA. The CDR3 loop reads CASSLLGTGVVYEQYF. The CDR3 DNA sequence: TGTGCCAGCAGCTTATTGGGGACAGGGGTGGTCTACGAGCAGTACTTC.

This clone turned up a few times. This chain joins TRBV19 and TRBJ1-4, with 8 nucleotides matching TRBD1. Germline CDR1 is LNHDA and CDR2 is SQIVND (reference sequence). The CDR3 totals 14 residues. V dropped 10 bases and J dropped 2; count of bases not matched to a gene: 6. The CDR3 coding sequence is TGTGCCACCCGGACAGGGTTTACTAATGAAAAACTGTTTTTT. This encodes CATRTGFTNEKLFF.

In its sample, this clone was seen a few times. This chain connects TRBV7-2 to TRBJ2-1; 10 bases line up with TRBD2. V lost 1 base, J lost 15 bases, and 12 bases stayed unmatched. The CDR3 is 15 residues long. Germline lookup yields CDR1 SGHTA and CDR2 FQGNSA. The chain's CDR3 is CASSLEGGTSAPLFF. DNA of the CDR3: TGTGCCAGCAGCTTAGAGGGCGGGACTAGCGCCCCCCTGTTCTTC.

The chain carries TRBV10-3 and TRBJ2-1; 8 bases agree with TRBD1. The V gene's germline CDR1 is ENHRY and CDR2 SYGVKD. With V trimmed by 2 bases and J by 8 bases, 8 bases remained unmatched. The CDR3 loop spans 15 amino acids. The CDR3 nucleotides read TGTGCCATCAGTGAGGGATCCGGGACAGGAGATGAGCAGTTCTTC. It encodes CAISEGSGTGDEQFF.

This chain links TRBV5-8 with TRBJ2-3, with unresolved D. Germline V lookup: CDR1 SGHTS, CDR2 YDEGEE. Trimming removed 2 bases from V and 0 bases from J, with 4 bases in between. This CDR3 contains 13 residues. CDR3 DNA: TGTGCCAGCAGCTTCCGGAGCACAGATACGCAGTATTTT. Protein product: CASSFRSTDTQYF.

This clone was seen once. CDR3 residues: CASSLESGAYNEQFF. In DNA, the CDR3 is TGTGCCAGCAGCTTAGAATCGGGGGCCTACAATGAGCAGTTCTTC. The V gene is TRBV7-6, the J gene TRBJ2-1; D might be TRBD2 (6 bases). The CDR3 length is 15 residues. V was cut by 1 base and J by 2 bases, with 9 bases left in between. Germline CDR1 SGHVS, CDR2 FNYEAQ.

The chain has TRBV15 and TRBJ1-1; unclear D gene. The germline V gene encodes CDR1 LNHNV and CDR2 YYDKDF (reference sequence). The CDR3 has 14 amino acids. V gave up 1 base and J gave up 2 bases, with 8 bases separating them. This chain's CDR3 is CATSRGYINTEAFF. The CDR3 DNA reads TGTGCCACCAGCAGAGGCTATATTAACACTGAAGCTTTCTTT. The full variable domain, its missing parts supplied by reference TRBV15 and TRBJ1-1, is DAMVIQNPRYQVTQFGKPVTLSCSQTLNHNVMYWYQQKSSQAPKLLFHYYDKDFNNEADTPDNFQSRRPNTSFCFLDIRSPGLGDTAMYLCATSRGYINTEAFFGQGTRLTVV.

V usage is TRBV12-3 or TRBV12-4 and J usage is TRBJ2-7; 7 bases agree with TRBD1. J was trimmed by 1 base and V by 4 bases; bases with no gene match: 1. The CDR3 length is 13 residues. The CDR3 DNA sequence: TGTGCCAGCAGTTGGGGACAGTCCTACGAGCAGTACGTC. This codes for CASSWGQSYEQYV.

This clone was detected a few times. The CDR3 DNA is TGTGCCAGCAGCTTGGGGACTGAAACTTCACCCCTCCACTTT. Translated: CASSLGTETSPLHF. The chain couples TRBV5-5 to TRBJ1-6; D is undetermined. Germline lookup yields CDR1 SGHKS and CDR2 YYEKEE (reference sequence). The V end lost 0 bases, the J end lost 9 bases, and 10 bases lay between the germline ends. This CDR3 has 14 residues.

CDR3 in DNA: TGTGCCAGCAGACCCTACAGGGACAGGGAAAAACTGTTTTTT. This codes for CASRPYRDREKLFF. The V and J genes are TRBV6-5 and TRBJ1-4; 8 nucleotides align to TRBD1. This CDR3 is 14 amino acids long. V dropped 6 bases and J dropped 8; count of bases not matched to a gene: 8. Germline lookup yields CDR1 MNHEY and CDR2 SVGAGI.

The V gene is TRBV28, the J gene TRBJ1-1; D remains unclear. The CDR3 covers 12 residues. Trimming shortened V by 2 bases and J by 3 bases, and 4 bases separated the two germline ends. From germline, CDR1 is MDHEN and CDR2 SYDVKM. CDR3 sequence: CASSLVDTEAFF. The CDR3 region has the DNA TGTGCCAGCAGTTTAGTCGACACTGAAGCTTTCTTT.

This clone was seen only once. One end of the junction fails to match germline, which may point to a read error. The rearrangement joins TRBV4-2 to TRBJ1-4; 8 bases match TRBD1. The germline V gene has CDR1 LGHNA and CDR2 YNFKEQ. This CDR3 is 15 amino acids long. DNA for the CDR3: TGTGCCAGCAGCTCTGCCGACAGGGGCTTTGAAAAACTTTTTTTT. It yields the protein CASSSADRGFEKLFF.

This clone was counted a single time. CDR3 residues: CAGGTERNEKLFF. CDR3 DNA sequence: TGTGCCGGAGGGACAGAAAGGAATGAAAAACTGTTTTTT. The chain carries TRBV2 and TRBJ1-4; 7 bases agree with TRBD1. Germline CDR1 reads SNHLY; CDR2 reads FYNNEI. The V gene end was trimmed by 11 bases and the J gene end by 5 bases; junction bases not matched to a gene: 8. The length of the CDR3 is 13 residues.

The genes are TRBV28 and TRBJ1-5; possible D gene TRBD1, 6 bases. Germline V lookup: CDR1 MDHEN, CDR2 SYDVKM. This CDR3 has 14 amino acids. V gave up 6 bases and J gave up 4 bases, with 13 bases separating them. The DNA for the CDR3 is TGTGCCAGCAGCCGGGACACACGGAATCAGCCCCAGCATTTT. Translated: CASSRDTRNQPQHF.

CDR3 loop: CASSEWLAGAPGTGELFF. CDR3 bases: TGCGCCAGCAGTGAGTGGCTAGCGGGGGCCCCGGGGACCGGGGAGCTGTTTTTT. The chain carries TRBV10-2 and TRBJ2-2; 10 bases map to TRBD2. Germline V CDR1 and CDR2: WSHSY, SAAADI. Trimming removed 1 base from V and 5 bases from J; junction bases left unmatched: 10. This CDR3 has 18 amino acids.

The chain uses TRBV7-9 and TRBJ1-2; 9 bases align to TRBD1. CDR1 is SEHNR and CDR2 is FQNEAQ in the germline V gene (reference sequence). Trimming took 5 bases from V and 4 from J; bases not matched to a gene: 8. The CDR3 consists of 15 residues. The CDR3, as DNA: TGTGCCAGCAGCCCCGGACAGGGGCGTATCTATGGCTACACCTTC. This encodes CASSPGQGRIYGYTF.

For the CDR3, the DNA is TGTGCCAGCAGCTCCGGAGGACCCCTCAGAAACATTCAGTACTTC. Its translation: CASSSGGPLRNIQYF. V is TRBV7-3 and J is TRBJ2-4, with D tentatively TRBD2 (5 bases). From germline, CDR1 is SGHTA and CDR2 FQGTGA. Trimming left V 4 bases short and J 6 bases short, with 16 bases between. This CDR3 has 15 residues.

A few counts support this clone. V and J are TRBV7-9 and TRBJ2-5; D is perhaps TRBD1 (7 bases). V lost 5 bases, J lost 2 bases, and 15 bases lay in between. CDR1 is SEHNR and CDR2 is FQNEAQ in the germline V gene (reference sequence). This CDR3 region has 15 residues. In nucleotides, the CDR3 is TGTGCCAGCAGCCCTAGACAGGGACTGCAAGAGACCCAGTACTTC. The encoded protein is CASSPRQGLQETQYF. The variable domain in full, completed from reference TRBV7-9 and TRBJ2-5, reads DTGVSQNPRHKITKRGQNVTFRCDPISEHNRLYWYRQTLGQGPEFLTYFQNEAQLEKSRLLSDRFSAERPKGSFSTLEIQRTEQGDSAMYLCASSPRQGLQETQYFGPGTRLLVL.

The chain recombines TRBV7-2 with TRBJ1-1; D possibly corresponds to TRBD1 (5 bases). The germline V gene has CDR1 SGHTA and CDR2 FQGNSA. V was shortened by 1 base and J by 10 bases, with 13 bases between the two germline ends. The CDR3 covers 13 residues. Written as DNA, the CDR3 is TGTGCCAGCAGCTTAGACCTCGGGGGAAGAGCTTTCTTT. This sequence encodes CASSLDLGGRAFF. Using reference TRBV7-2 and TRBJ1-1 for the parts outside the CDR3, the full variable domain is GAGVSQSPSNKVTEKGKDVELRCDPISGHTALYWYRQSLGQGLEFLIYFQGNSAPDKSGLPSDRFSAERTGGSVSTLTIQRTQQEDSAVYLCASSLDLGGRAFFGQGTRLTVV.